These 16 T cell receptor beta chains came from one sample sequenced in a study of cytomegalovirus exposure and HLA in healthy donors. The PCR contained 60 Vbeta and 13 Jbeta primers. Clones were sequenced by immunoSEQ multiplex PCR, and TCRdb holds only the in-frame ones, with some missing. The table lists about 91,000 clones, roughly 86% of them singletons. The source material was PBMCs. These receptors were collected from a man younger than 40 in good health and CMV-seropositive.

The chain combines TRBV28 with TRBJ1-3, with TRBD1 matching 10 bases. Germline trimming cut 9 bases from V and 8 bases from J; bases unmatched to any gene: 10. Germline V lookup: CDR1 MDHEN, CDR2 SYDVKM. There are 14 residues in the CDR3. DNA of the CDR3: TGTGCCAGTGAGGGACAGGGGCCCGGGGACACCATATATTTT. Its translation is CASEGQGPGDTIYF.

The chain joins TRBV6-1 to TRBJ2-7; no clear D. This CDR3 is built from 13 residues. V was shortened by 7 bases and J by 2 bases, with 12 bases between the two germline ends. Germline V CDR1 and CDR2: MNHNS, SASEGT. The CDR3 coding sequence is TGTGCCAGCAAACAGACGGAAGCCTACGAGCAGTACTTC. Translating it yields CASKQTEAYEQYF.

The J gene is TRBJ2-7, the V gene TRBV5-4; unclear D gene. The germline V gene has CDR1 SGHNT and CDR2 YYREEE (reference sequence). Trimming shortened V by 0 bases and J by 3 bases, and 7 bases separated the two germline ends. CDR3 length: 13 amino acids. Written as DNA, the CDR3 is TGTGCCAGCAGCTTGGGACCAGGCTACGAGCAGTACTTC. Translated, it gives CASSLGPGYEQYF.

The genes are TRBV6-1 and TRBJ1-2; possible D gene TRBD1, 6 bases. The CDR3 runs to 12 residues. V was pared by 5 bases and J by 6 bases, with 10 bases between. Germline assignment: CDR1 MNHNS and CDR2 SASEGT. The CDR3 region has the DNA TGTGCCAGCAGTCACAACAGGGATGGCTACACCTTC. Translated: CASSHNRDGYTF.

V gene TRBV28 combines with J gene TRBJ1-2; D uncertain. The CDR3 is made up of 13 amino acids. V was trimmed by 7 bases and J by 6 bases, leaving 15 bases between them. Germline V gene lookup returns CDR1 MDHEN and CDR2 SYDVKM. The DNA for the CDR3 is TGTGCCAGCAATGCCGGCGGGATTAATGGCTACACCTTC. As protein: CASNAGGINGYTF.

The chain carries TRBV4-1 and TRBJ2-5; D unclear. Trimming shortened V by 2 bases and J by 2 bases, and 6 bases separated the two germline ends. Germline V gene lookup returns CDR1 MGHRA and CDR2 YSYEKL. This CDR3 region has 13 residues. The CDR3 DNA reads TGCGCCAGCAGCCAATTTGTACAAGAGACCCAGTACTTC. It encodes CASSQFVQETQYF.

J is TRBJ2-1 and V is TRBV27; 8 bases line up with TRBD2. The germline V gene has CDR1 MNHEY and CDR2 SMNVEV (reference sequence). The CDR3 loop spans 15 amino acids. V lost 5 bases, J lost 8 bases, and 11 bases stayed unmatched. This chain's CDR3 is CASSPLLAVGDEQFF. CDR3 in DNA: TGTGCCAGCAGTCCCCTACTAGCGGTGGGCGATGAGCAGTTCTTC.

V and J are TRBV4-1 and TRBJ2-7; weak D call: TRBD2 (6 bases). CDR1 is MGHRA, CDR2 YSYEKL, per germline. This CDR3 has 11 amino acids. V lost 1 base to trimming and J lost 9 bases, with 7 bases between them. This chain's CDR3 is CASSQGGGQYF. The CDR3 region has the DNA TGCGCCAGCAGCCAAGGGGGAGGGCAGTACTTC.

This clone was counted once. This chain uses TRBV5-8 with TRBJ1-5; 7 positions match TRBD1. Germline CDR1 and CDR2: SGHTS and YDEGEE. The V gene end was trimmed by 0 bases and the J gene end by 6 bases; junction bases not matched to a gene: 0. This CDR3 is 13 amino acids long. The CDR3 spells CASSLDRGQPQHF. For the CDR3, the DNA is TGTGCCAGCAGCTTGGACAGGGGTCAGCCCCAGCATTTT.

The genes are TRBV18 and TRBJ1-1; a possible D gene is TRBD1 (5 bases). CDR3 length equals 13 residues. CDR1 KGHSH and CDR2 LQKENI come from the germline V gene. The V and J ends lost 2 bases and 2 bases respectively, with 6 bases between them. In DNA, the CDR3 is TGTGCCAGCTCACCAGGGGCTAACACTGAAGCTTTCTTT. It encodes CASSPGANTEAFF.

This clone is a singleton in its sample. The J gene is TRBJ1-6, the V gene TRBV5-6; 7 nucleotides align to TRBD1. The CDR3 contains 14 residues. V was clipped by 5 bases and J by 7 bases; unmatched bases: 6. In germline, CDR1 is SGHDT, CDR2 YYEEEE. The CDR3 loop is CASSPPGGNSPLHF. The CDR3 coding sequence is TGTGCCAGCAGTCCCCCAGGGGGGAATTCACCCCTCCACTTT.

CDR3 residues: CASSIGRSNYGYTF. Here the CDR3 DNA reads TGTGCCAGTAGTATAGGACGGAGCAACTATGGCTACACCTTC. The chain links TRBV19 to TRBJ1-2; D remains ambiguous. The CDR3 sequence is 14 residues long. Germline values: CDR1 LNHDA, CDR2 SQIVND (reference sequence). V lost 1 base to trimming and J lost 2 bases, with 8 bases between them.

This clone has more than one count but fewer than ten. The chain combines TRBV27 with TRBJ1-2, with D possibly being TRBD1 (5 bases). V was clipped by 5 bases and J by 6 bases, with 16 bases between them. The CDR3 runs 14 residues. Germline-derived CDR1 and CDR2 are MNHEY and SMNVEV (reference sequence). The CDR3 here is CASSLGGLPHGYTF. The CDR3 nucleotides are TGTGCCAGCAGTCTGGGGGGACTACCACATGGCTACACCTTC.

The chain combines TRBV25-1 with TRBJ2-7; TRBD1 matches at 7 bases. With 4 bases clipped from V and 1 base from J, the junction kept 10 bases outside the gene matches. CDR1 and CDR2 from the germline V gene are MGHDK and SYGVNS. The CDR3 is 16 residues long. CDR3 bases: TGTGCCAGCAGTGCCCAGACAGGGCTCCGGTCCTACGAGCAGTACTTC. Protein sequence: CASSAQTGLRSYEQYF.

This chain uses TRBV15 with TRBJ2-3, with 7 bases identical to TRBD1. CDR3 length: 15 residues. V lost 5 bases to trimming and J lost 0 bases; unmatched junction nucleotides: 5. Germline CDR1 and CDR2: LNHNV and YYDKDF (reference sequence). DNA of the CDR3: TGTGCCACCAGCGGGAGACAGGGTAGCACAGATACGCAGTATTTT. This codes for CATSGRQGSTDTQYF.

The chain uses TRBV30 and TRBJ2-3; the D is unclear. CDR3 length: 13 residues. Trimming shortened V by 4 bases and J by 4 bases, and 12 bases separated the two germline ends. Germline V gene data show CDR1 as GTSNPN and CDR2 as SVGIG (reference sequence). This CDR3 is CAWTIWAADTQYF. CDR3 sequence (DNA): TGTGCCTGGACTATCTGGGCCGCAGATACGCAGTATTTT.